The present T cell receptor (beta chain) was sequenced within a study of identical twins. The CDR3 is made up of 15 amino acids. V gave up 3 bases and J gave up 5 bases; unmatched junction bases: 7. This clonotype occurred many times. Its antigen is still unknown. Notes on the study in general: Out-of-frame alpha sequences shared between twins exhibited an excess of low generation probability.

TCRdb re-analysed the 5' RACE reads in MiXCR, keeping a single row per CDR3 protein. The profile shows around 250,000 distinct CDR3 sequences, 6% to 7% of them singletons. This sample was also put to use in a study of T cells expressing NK-cell markers. In that study: Sorted CD3+CD56-NKG2C+, CD3+CD56+NKG2C+ and CD3+CD56+NKG2C- T cells supplied the TCR beta repertoires.

The TCR sequence derives from a woman between 18 and 29 years old in good health. Sequenced: CD8+ T cells sorted from blood. The chain joins TRBV23-1 to TRBJ2-3, with 8 bases fitting TRBD1. TRBV23-1 counts as an open reading frame of uncertain function. The CDR3 bases are TGCGCCAGCAGTCAGACCGACAGGGGTGGAGATACGCAGTATTTT. Protein: CASSQTDRGGDTQYF.